This entry features one T cell receptor (beta chain) sequence. The antigen remains undetermined. This sample was taken from a study of blood T cells in healthy people across ages. General study results and limits: Both naive CD4+ cell counts and diversity were greater in long-lived donors than in aged donors.

Researchers collected roughly 9.8 milliliters of peripheral blood from every single donor. Each sample had at least 6 million PBMCs isolated. Next came a second PCR, run for about 7 to 11 cycles, which used a sample-barcoded 5' primer along with a J-beta primer mix. Via MiXCR, TCRdb re-called the 5' RACE reads, giving one row per CDR3 protein. Here the sample spans about 1.7 million distinct CDR3 sequences, over 25% being singletons. Sample: blood. The receptor was derived from a woman aged 30 to 39 in good health.

CDR3: CASSEWTSGGNEQFF. The CDR3 nucleotides read TGTGCCAGCAGTGAGTGGACTAGCGGAGGGAATGAGCAGTTCTTC. The rearrangement uses TRBV2 and TRBJ2-1; 10 nucleotides match TRBD2. The CDR3 is 15 amino acids. Looked up from germline, CDR1 is SNHLY and CDR2 is FYNNEI. J was trimmed by 7 bases and V by 3 bases; bases with no gene match: 6.